The rows below give T cell receptor beta chains drawn from one sample of a study of shared clonotypes between healthy human individuals. TCRdb's copy holds only in-frame clones and misses some; the assay was immunoSEQ multiplex PCR. In the table there are around 1,100,000 clones, around three quarters of which are singletons. The specimen was memory CD4+ T cells from PBMCs. The receptors shown here come from a man aged 18-30 years in good health. Some clones in this sample may be carry-over from other donors' samples. The CDR3 runs from the conserved cysteine through the conserved F or W. The order of the fields is V gene, clone size, J gene, D gene, CDR3 DNA, CDR3 protein. A D gene is named only where the DNA matches it firmly. Only some rows state a clone size, as once, few, many or a class for expanded clones.

TRBV19,-,TRBJ2-3,TRBD1,TGTGCCAGTAGTATAGCAGGGGGCCGGACAGATACGCAGTATTTT,CASSIAGGRTDTQYF
TRBV15,-,TRBJ2-1,-,TGTGCCACCAGCAGAGATAGTCCGGAGCAGTTCTTC,CATSRDSPEQFF
TRBV5-1,once,TRBJ1-2,-,TGCGCCAGCAGCTTGGAGGTGGGGTATGGGTATGGCTACACCTTC,CASSLEVGYGYGYTF
TRBV4-1,few,TRBJ2-3,-,TGCGCCAGCAGCCCGACAAGAAACTATAACACAGATACGCAGTATTTT,CASSPTRNYNTDTQYF
TRBV18,-,TRBJ2-3,-,TGTGCCAGCTCACAAACCGGGGCCTCTAGGGCAGATACGCAGTATTTT,CASSQTGASRADTQYF
TRBV4-2,-,TRBJ2-2,-,TGTGCCAGCAGCCAAGTCGGTAGGGCACCCGGGGAGCTGTTTTTT,CASSQVGRAPGELFF
TRBV9,-,TRBJ2-6,TRBD2,TGTGCCAGCAGCGTAGATATACTAGCGGGAGCCCCTGGGGCCAACGTCCTGACTTTC,CASSVDILAGAPGANVLTF
TRBV5-1,-,TRBJ1-1,-,TGCGCCAGCAGCTTGTACCCCGGGACACCGAACACTGAAGCTTTCTTT,CASSLYPGTPNTEAFF
TRBV5-6,-,TRBJ1-1,TRBD1,TGTGCCAGCAGACCACTACAGGGGATGAACACTGAAGCTTTCTTT,CASRPLQGMNTEAFF
TRBV28,-,TRBJ1-5,-,TGTGCCAGCGGAGTAAGAGGTCAGCCCCAGCATTTT,CASGVRGQPQHF
TRBV9,-,TRBJ2-5,TRBD2,TGTGCCTCCCAGCGGGGCTACCAAGAGACCCAGTACTTC,CASQRGYQETQYF
TRBV4-1,few,TRBJ2-2,-,TGCGCCAGCAGCCAAGTGGCGGGATCGAACACCGGGGAGCTGTTTTTT,CASSQVAGSNTGELFF
TRBV2,-,TRBJ2-1,TRBD2,TGTGCCGGCAGGCCCCGGACTAGGGCTGAGGAGCAGTTCTTC,CAGRPRTRAEEQFF
TRBV28,-,TRBJ2-5,TRBD1,TGTGCCAGCACGGGACAGGAAGAGACCCAGTACTTC,CASTGQEETQYF
TRBV6-5,-,TRBJ2-5,-,TGTGCCAGCGGGCTGGTGGAAGAGACCCAGTACTTC,CASGLVEETQYF
TRBV29-1,-,TRBJ2-5,TRBD2,TGCAGCGTTGCGGGAGGACTAGCGGGATTCAGAGAGACCCAGTACTTC,CSVAGGLAGFRETQYF
TRBV19,-,TRBJ1-5,-,TGTGCCAGTAGTATAGAGGGGGGAAATCAGCCCCAGCATTTT,CASSIEGGNQPQHF
TRBV28,few,TRBJ1-2,-,TGTGCCAGCAGCTTACTGACTGTAAGGATTATTGGCTACACCTTC,CASSLLTVRIIGYTF
TRBV28,few,TRBJ1-5,-,TGTGCCAGCCACCGACTTAATCAGCCCCAGCATTTT,CASHRLNQPQHF
TRBV7-9,-,TRBJ1-1,TRBD1,TGTGCCAGCAGCCGTCCCGGGACAGGGATCACTGAAGCTTTCTTT,CASSRPGTGITEAFF
TRBV10-3,-,TRBJ2-1,-,TGTGCCATCAGTGAGTCGGAGGGGAACCCACGGTCGAATGAGCAGTTCTTC,CAISESEGNPRSNEQFF
TRBV28,once,TRBJ2-7,TRBD2,TGTGCCAGCAGTTTTTTGAGGCCGGGAGGTGGGGAGCAGTACTTC,CASSFLRPGGGEQYF
TRBV7-2,-,TRBJ2-7,-,TGTGCCAGCAGCTTTAGAGGGTCCTACGAGCAGTACTTC,CASSFRGSYEQYF
TRBV6-6,-,TRBJ2-2,-,TGTGCTACCTCCCGACGATCGAACACCGGGGAGCTGTTTTTT,CATSRRSNTGELFF
TRBV27,-,TRBJ1-2,-,TGTGCCAGCAGTTACCGAGGGGACGGAGGCGACTATGGCTACACCTTC,CASSYRGDGGDYGYTF
TRBV29-1,-,TRBJ1-1,-,TGCAGCGTTGATGGCCAACTTGGGACTCCTGGCACGAACACTGAAGCTTTCTTT,CSVDGQLGTPGTNTEAFF
TRBV6-1,-,TRBJ1-2,-,TGTGCCAGCAGGGCGGCTGGGTCAAACTATGGCTACACCTTC,CASRAAGSNYGYTF
TRBV20-1,-,TRBJ1-2,TRBD1,TGCAGTGCTAGGACGCAGGGGGCTATAGCCTTC,CSARTQGAIAF
TRBV28,-,TRBJ2-7,TRBD1,TGTGCCAGCAGCCCTGACAGGGTTAAAGAGCAGTACTTC,CASSPDRVKEQYF
TRBV29-1,-,TRBJ1-1,-,TGCAGCGTGGGGGGCCCGAACACTGAAGCTTTCTTT,CSVGGPNTEAFF
TRBV15,-,TRBJ2-2,-,TGTGCCACCAGCAGAGTTACCCGTGCACGGGGCACCGGGGAGCTGTTTTTT,CATSRVTRARGTGELFF
TRBV28,-,TRBJ2-7,-,TGTGCCAGCAGTTCCACAATCTACGAGCAGTACTTC,CASSSTIYEQYF
TRBV18,-,TRBJ2-4,-,TGTGCCAGCTCACCACTAGGACAATCTAAAAACATTCAGTACTTC,CASSPLGQSKNIQYF
TRBV6-1,-,TRBJ1-5,-,TGTGCCAGCAGTGAAAAGGCAGGGTGGAAGGAGCCCCAGCATTTT,CASSEKAGWKEPQHF
TRBV11-2,-,TRBJ1-5,TRBD1,TGTGCCAGCAGCCGCACGACAGGGGCGCGGGGCAATCAGCCCCAGCATTTT,CASSRTTGARGNQPQHF
TRBV28,few,TRBJ2-7,-,TGTGCCAGCTCCTTCACAGGGAGATACGAGCAGTACTTC,CASSFTGRYEQYF
TRBV6-1,-,TRBJ2-7,TRBD1,TGTGCCAGCAGTGAAGCATTATTGACAGGGTCGTACGAGCAGTACTTC,CASSEALLTGSYEQYF
TRBV6-1,-,TRBJ2-7,-,TGTGCCAGCAGTGAAAACGGGAAGCGGGTCTACGAGCAGTACTTC,CASSENGKRVYEQYF
TRBV9,-,TRBJ2-2,TRBD2,TGTGCCAGCAGCGTAGAGCCTGCGGGGGAGGACACCGGGGAGCTGTTTTTT,CASSVEPAGEDTGELFF
TRBV4-3,-,TRBJ1-3,-,TGCGCCAGCAGCCAAGATGTACCGGGAGGGGACACCATATATTTT,CASSQDVPGGDTIYF
TRBV14,-,TRBJ2-1,TRBD2,TGTGCCAGCAGCCAAAGGGGACTAGCGGGAGTTCAGTTCTTC,CASSQRGLAGVQFF
TRBV11-3,-,TRBJ2-1,TRBD2,TGTGCCAGCAGCTCCCTAGCGGGTACCTACAATGAGCAGTTCTTC,CASSSLAGTYNEQFF
TRBV7-2,-,TRBJ2-2,TRBD2,TGTGCCAGCAGCTCGAGCAGCGGGGCGAACACCGGGGAGCTGTTTTTT,CASSSSSGANTGELFF
TRBV5-6,many,TRBJ2-5,-,TGTGCCAGCAGCTTGTTTGAGGAGACCCAGTACTTC,CASSLFEETQYF
TRBV5-6,-,TRBJ2-1,TRBD2,TGTGCCAGCAGCTTGGCGGGACTAGCGGGAGGGCCGGGGAATGAGCAGTTCTTC,CASSLAGLAGGPGNEQFF